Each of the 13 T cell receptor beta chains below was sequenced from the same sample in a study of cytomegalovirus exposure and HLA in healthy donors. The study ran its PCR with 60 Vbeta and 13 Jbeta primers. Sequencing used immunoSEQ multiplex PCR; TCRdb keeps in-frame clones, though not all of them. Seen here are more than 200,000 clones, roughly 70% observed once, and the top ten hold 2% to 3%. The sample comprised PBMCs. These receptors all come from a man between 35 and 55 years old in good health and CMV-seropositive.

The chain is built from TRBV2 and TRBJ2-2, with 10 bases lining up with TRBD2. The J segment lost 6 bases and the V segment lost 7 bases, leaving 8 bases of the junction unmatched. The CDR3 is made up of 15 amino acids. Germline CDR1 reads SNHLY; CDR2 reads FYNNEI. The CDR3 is CASKAVAGGPGELFF. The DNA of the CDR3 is TGTGCCAGCAAAGCGGTAGCGGGGGGCCCCGGGGAGCTGTTTTTT.

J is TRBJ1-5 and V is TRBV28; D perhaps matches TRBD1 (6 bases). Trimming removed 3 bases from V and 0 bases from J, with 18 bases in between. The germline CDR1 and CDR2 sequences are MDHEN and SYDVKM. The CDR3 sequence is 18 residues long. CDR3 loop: CASSFPTRGAYSNQPQHF. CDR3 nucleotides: TGTGCCAGCAGTTTCCCTACCCGGGGGGCTTATAGCAATCAGCCCCAGCATTTT.

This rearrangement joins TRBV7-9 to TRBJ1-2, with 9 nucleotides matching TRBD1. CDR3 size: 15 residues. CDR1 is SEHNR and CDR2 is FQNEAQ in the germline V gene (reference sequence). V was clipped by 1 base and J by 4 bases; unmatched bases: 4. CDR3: CASSLGQGGLYGYTF. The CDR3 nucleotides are TGTGCCAGCAGCTTAGGACAGGGGGGCCTCTATGGCTACACCTTC.

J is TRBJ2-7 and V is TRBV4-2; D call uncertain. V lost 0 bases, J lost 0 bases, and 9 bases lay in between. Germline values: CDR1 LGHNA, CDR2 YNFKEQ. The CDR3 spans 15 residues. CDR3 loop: CASSQDSGSSYEQYF. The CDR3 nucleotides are TGTGCCAGCAGCCAAGATTCGGGTAGCTCCTACGAGCAGTACTTC.

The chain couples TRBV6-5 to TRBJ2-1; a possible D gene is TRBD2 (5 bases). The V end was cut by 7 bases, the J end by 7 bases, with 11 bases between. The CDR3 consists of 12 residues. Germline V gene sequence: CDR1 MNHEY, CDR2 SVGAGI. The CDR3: CASKRTENEQFF. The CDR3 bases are TGTGCCAGCAAGAGGACTGAGAATGAGCAGTTCTTC.

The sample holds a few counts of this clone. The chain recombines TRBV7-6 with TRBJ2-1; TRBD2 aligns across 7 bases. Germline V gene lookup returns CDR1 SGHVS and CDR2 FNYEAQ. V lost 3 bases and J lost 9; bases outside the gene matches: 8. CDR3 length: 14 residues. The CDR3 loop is CASSFGSVAGEQFF. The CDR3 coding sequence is TGTGCCAGCAGCTTTGGATCCGTAGCGGGTGAGCAGTTCTTC.

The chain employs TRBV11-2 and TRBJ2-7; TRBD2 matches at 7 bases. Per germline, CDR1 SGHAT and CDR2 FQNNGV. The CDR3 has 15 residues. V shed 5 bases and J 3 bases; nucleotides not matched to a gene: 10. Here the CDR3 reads CASSHLGGNNYEQYF. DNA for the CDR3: TGTGCCAGCAGCCACCTGGGGGGGAACAACTACGAGCAGTACTTC.

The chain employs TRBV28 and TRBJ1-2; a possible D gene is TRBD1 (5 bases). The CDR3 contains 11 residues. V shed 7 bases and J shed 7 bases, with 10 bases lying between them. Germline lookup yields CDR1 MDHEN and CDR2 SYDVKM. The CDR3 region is CASTGGAGYTF. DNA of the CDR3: TGTGCCAGCACGGGAGGGGCTGGCTACACCTTC.

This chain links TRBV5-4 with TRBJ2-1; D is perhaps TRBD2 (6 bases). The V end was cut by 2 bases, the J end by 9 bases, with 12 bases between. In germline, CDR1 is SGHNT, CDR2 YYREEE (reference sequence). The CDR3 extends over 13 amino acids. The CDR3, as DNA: TGTGCCAGCAGCTTCCTACTAGCCGGTGAGCAGTTCTTC. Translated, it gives CASSFLLAGEQFF.

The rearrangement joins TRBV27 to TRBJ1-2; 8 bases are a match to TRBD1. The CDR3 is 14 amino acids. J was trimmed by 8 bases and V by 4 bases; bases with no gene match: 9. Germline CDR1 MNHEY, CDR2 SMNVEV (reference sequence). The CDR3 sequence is CASSSGQGEGGYTF. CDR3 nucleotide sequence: TGTGCCAGCAGTTCCGGACAGGGCGAGGGGGGCTACACCTTC.

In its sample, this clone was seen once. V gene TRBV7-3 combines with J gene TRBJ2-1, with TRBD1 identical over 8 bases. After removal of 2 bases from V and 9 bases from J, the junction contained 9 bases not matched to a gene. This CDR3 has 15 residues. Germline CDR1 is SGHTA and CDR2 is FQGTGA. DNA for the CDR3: TGTGCCAGCAGCTTATGGCAGGGGGCCCCCAGTGAGCAGTTCTTC. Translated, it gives CASSLWQGAPSEQFF.

CDR3 bases: TGTGCCAGCAGCTTGGAGGCAGGGTCGGGAAACACCATATATTTT. Amino acids: CASSLEAGSGNTIYF. This chain joins TRBV5-4 and TRBJ1-3, with D possibly matching TRBD1 (5 bases). Trimming stripped 0 bases from V and 4 bases from J, with 11 bases between. Germline CDR1 is SGHNT and CDR2 is YYREEE (reference sequence). CDR3 size: 15 residues. Variable domain in full (rest from reference TRBV5-4 and TRBJ1-3): ETGVTQSPTHLIKTRGQQVTLRCSSQSGHNTVSWYQQALGQGPQFIFQYYREEENGRGNFPPRFSGLQFPNYSSELNVNALELDDSALYLCASSLEAGSGNTIYFGEGSWLTVV.

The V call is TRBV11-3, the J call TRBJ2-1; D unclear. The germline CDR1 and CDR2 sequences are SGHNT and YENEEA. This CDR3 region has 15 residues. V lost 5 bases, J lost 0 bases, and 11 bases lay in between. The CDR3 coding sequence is TGTGCCAGCAGCACCTATAAAAGCTCCTACAATGAGCAGTTCTTC. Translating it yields CASSTYKSSYNEQFF.